The TCR beta chain described here comes from a study of blood T cell repertoires in COVID-19. Overall study context: The United States, Italy and Spain provided the acute and convalescent COVID-19 samples. Sample material is recorded as cDNA or gDNA derived from T cells, B-cell-depleted T cells, or PBMCs.

Seattle enrolled patients during active infection and tracked them longitudinally. In the authors' workflow: Quantification of nucleated cells was approximated via reference gene primer amplification. Sequenced by immunoSEQ multiplex PCR; TCRdb stores in-frame clones only, minus some. The V and J calls and clone size are taken from that table; D and trimming were inferred from the DNA. The sample includes around 310,000 clones, around 90% of them seen just once. Trimming removed 8 bases from V and 3 bases from J; junction bases left unmatched: 6. Per germline, CDR1 SGHRS and CDR2 YFSETQ. The CDR3 runs to 14 residues.

The specimen sequenced was peripheral blood. This receptor was taken from a middle-aged woman with COVID-19, enrolled during active disease. This chain joins TRBV5-1 and TRBJ2-1, with 9 bases aligning to TRBD1. The CDR3 DNA reads as TGCGCCAGTGCCAGGGACAGGGACTACAATGAGCAGTTCTTC. This sequence encodes CASARDRDYNEQFF.